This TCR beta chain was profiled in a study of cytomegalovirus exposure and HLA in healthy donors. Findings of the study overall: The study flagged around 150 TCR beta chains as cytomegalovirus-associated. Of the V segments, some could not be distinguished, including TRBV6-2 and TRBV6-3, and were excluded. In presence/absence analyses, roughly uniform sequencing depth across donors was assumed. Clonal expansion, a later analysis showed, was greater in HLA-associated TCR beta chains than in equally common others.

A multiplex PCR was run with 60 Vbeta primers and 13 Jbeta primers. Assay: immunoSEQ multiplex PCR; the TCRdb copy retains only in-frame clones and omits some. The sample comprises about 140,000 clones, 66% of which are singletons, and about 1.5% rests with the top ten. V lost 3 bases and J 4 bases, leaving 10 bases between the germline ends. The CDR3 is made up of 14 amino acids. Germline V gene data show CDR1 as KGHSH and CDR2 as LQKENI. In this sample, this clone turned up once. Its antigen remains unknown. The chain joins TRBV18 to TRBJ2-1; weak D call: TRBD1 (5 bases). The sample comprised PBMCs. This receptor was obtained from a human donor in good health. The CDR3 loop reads CASSPEDTYNEQFF. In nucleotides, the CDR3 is TGTGCCAGCTCACCTGAGGACACTTACAATGAGCAGTTCTTC.